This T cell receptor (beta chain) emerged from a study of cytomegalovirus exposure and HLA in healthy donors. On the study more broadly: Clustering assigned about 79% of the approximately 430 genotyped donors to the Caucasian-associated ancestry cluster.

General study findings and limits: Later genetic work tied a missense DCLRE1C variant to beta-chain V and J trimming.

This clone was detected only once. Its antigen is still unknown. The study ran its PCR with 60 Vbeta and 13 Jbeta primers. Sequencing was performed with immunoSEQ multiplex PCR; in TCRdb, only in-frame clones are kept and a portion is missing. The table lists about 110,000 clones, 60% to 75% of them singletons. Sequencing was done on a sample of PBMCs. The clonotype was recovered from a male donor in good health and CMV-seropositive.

The CDR3 nucleotides read TGTGCCAGTAGTAGAGGGACAGGGATCTCTGGAAACACCATATATTTT. Protein: CASSRGTGISGNTIYF. The chain carries TRBV19 and TRBJ1-3, with 9 bases fitting TRBD1. The CDR3 runs to 16 residues. Germline lookup yields CDR1 LNHDA and CDR2 SQIVND (reference sequence). The V gene end was trimmed by 4 bases and the J gene end by 0 bases; junction bases not matched to a gene: 4.